Sequencing of this T cell receptor beta chain was carried out in a study of Graves' ophthalmopathy and Graves' hyperthyroidism (dated by TCRdb to the late 2010s). A note on the overall study: Peripheral blood was collected at initial diagnosis, prior to any treatment. After sampling, hyperthyroidism patients received methimazole starting at 30 mg daily, and ophthalmopathy patients received high-dose intravenous methylprednisolone. TCR beta repertoire signatures were used to distinguish Graves' ophthalmopathy from Graves' hyperthyroidism and to predict progression to ophthalmopathy. A discovery set of 95 to 100 patients (more than 40 ophthalmopathy, just over 55 stable hyperthyroidism) was enrolled to explore V-J signatures distinguishing ophthalmopathy from hyperthyroidism. In total, around 130 blood samples were TCR-sequenced: roughly 45 ophthalmopathy, some 80 hyperthyroidism and 17 hyperthyroidism-to-ophthalmopathy patients. The independent validation cohort included some 19 hyperthyroidism patients plus 17 patients who later progressed from hyperthyroidism to ophthalmopathy. For training and testing, the 100 or so patients in the discovery cohort were randomly divided in a 7:3 ratio. In about six hyperthyroidism patients, T-cell repertoires of thyroid tissue and blood were compared.

TCR beta CDR3 regions were amplified from RNA transcripts for repertoire sequencing. HTBI primers and the Qiagen OneStep RT-PCR kit were used in a first-round RT-PCR, which was followed by a second-round multiplex PCR, size selection and purification. Sequencing of the libraries was carried out on an Illumina HiSeq2000 in paired-end mode with 100 bp reads. Concerning the study's data processing: Reads were processed with SOAPnuke, discarding reads with adapters, uncalled bases, mean Phred below 15, or no exact constant-primer or identifier match. COPE v1.2.5 was used to merge the high-quality paired reads. Each unique nucleotide sequence was treated as a clonotype, and MiTCR v1.1 was used to align the clonotypes to the IMGT TRB V, D and J references. Analysis was restricted to V-J combinations with a frequency above 0.0001, which covered approximately 99% of repertoires. A TCR clonal expansion and chaos score per V-J combination was defined as the ratio of F50 clonal expansion to chaos observed in the TCRdist matrix. Welch's t-statistics and random forest were used to reduce the features to around 13 V-J combinations, which were then used as input to a naive Bayes classifier. The Morisita-Horn index was used to measure how similar the thyroid and blood repertoires were. Using fastp trimming at Q25 and MiXCR clonotype assembly, TCRdb reanalyzed the public sequencing data and kept in-frame beta chains. Entries that share a CDR3 protein sequence are merged under the most common genes and DNA. These V and J calls rely on TCRdb rather than the paper's analysis. The sample includes about 370,000 distinct CDR3 sequences, with about a sixth observed a single time. The ten top clones hold 1.5% to 2% of the sample.

General study outcomes and caveats: In validation, the model predicted ophthalmopathy progression with 70.59% sensitivity and roughly 72% specificity; roughly eleven predicted patients were CT-confirmed with GO in a median of about 7.1 months. Most of the expanded thyroid clonotypes with a frequency above 0.001 were also detected in blood, and it was suggested that the thyroid immune response may be reflected by blood repertoires. Sample size was not predetermined statistically, and investigators were not blinded to group allocation. In cross-validation, the 13-signature model distinguished ophthalmopathy from stable hyperthyroidism with around 90% sensitivity and about 81% specificity, while in the test set the corresponding values were roughly 80% and 75%.

A word on this clonotype: Its antigen is currently not known. Per-base qualities were not stored, and no clone one base away is much larger.

The ophthalmopathy patients had moderately to severely active disease, with a Clinical Activity Score of 3 or higher, a NOSPECS grade of 4 or higher, and a disease duration of less than 3 months. Patients with other autoimmune diseases, uncontrolled infections, pregnancy or lactation were excluded from the study. Clinical symptoms, serum thyroxine, TRAb, thyroid ultrasound and orbital computed tomography formed the basis of the diagnosis. Using Ficoll-Paque density gradient centrifugation, PBMCs were isolated from 9.5 to 10 ml of fresh peripheral blood. Total RNA was extracted using Trizol reagent, and RNA quality was checked on an Agilent 2100 Bioanalyzer. Sequencing used peripheral blood. The sequence derives from a woman aged 18 to 35 with Graves' ophthalmopathy. Donor details come from another sample of the same person, matched by shared clones.

In nucleotides, the sequence is TGCAGTGCTAGAGTTTCCCGCAATCAGCCCCAGCATTTT. It is translated as CSARVSRNQPQHF. The chain couples TRBV20-1 to TRBJ1-5; the D gene assignment is ambiguous. For CDR1 and CDR2, the germline V gene (reference sequence) lists DFQATT and SNEGSKA. From its cysteine to its phenylalanine, the CDR3 spans 13 amino acids. Only the CDR3 DNA is retained, 39 bases long and in frame from the first base. A distance of 6 bases separates the germline ends of V and J, which lose 1 base and 2 bases respectively.